The rows below give T cell receptor beta chains drawn from one sample of a study of cytomegalovirus exposure and HLA in healthy donors. Sequencing used immunoSEQ multiplex PCR; TCRdb keeps in-frame clones, though not all of them. The sample gives around 140,000 clones, 75% to 90% of which show up once; 8.1% is in the top ten. What was sequenced was PBMCs. The receptors originated from a woman in her forties or fifties in good health and CMV-seropositive. Each CDR3 is given with its conserved first and last residue. The order of the fields is D gene, V gene, clone size, J gene, CDR3 protein, CDR3 DNA. A D gene is named only where the DNA matches it firmly. The listing skips clone size in some rows; elsewhere it reads once, few, many or a size class.

-	TRBV21-1	once	TRBJ1-2	CASSILRGRNYGYTF	TGTGCCAGCAGCATCCTCAGGGGGCGGAACTATGGCTACACCTTC
-	TRBV6-1	-	TRBJ1-5	CASSEAPDGVWLYSNQPQHF	TGTGCCAGCAGTGAAGCCCCGGACGGGGTGTGGTTGTATAGCAATCAGCCCCAGCATTTT
TRBD2	TRBV7-3	once	TRBJ2-5	CASSRTSGRAGETQYF	TGTGCCAGCAGCAGGACTAGCGGGAGGGCCGGGGAGACCCAGTACTTC
TRBD1	TRBV6-1	-	TRBJ1-6	CASSSRDRVQSPLHF	TGTGCCAGCAGCTCCCGGGACAGGGTACAGTCACCCCTCCACTTT
TRBD1	TRBV7-2	-	TRBJ2-7	CASSLGWTGDYEQYF	TGTGCCAGCAGCTTAGGATGGACAGGGGACTACGAGCAGTACTTC
-	TRBV18	once	TRBJ1-5	CASSPMAGTGNQPQHF	TGTGCCAGCTCACCAATGGCGGGAACAGGTAATCAGCCCCAGCATTTT
TRBD2	TRBV19	few	TRBJ2-1	CASSYLGAGAVDEQFF	TGTGCCAGTAGTTACTTGGGTGCGGGAGCGGTTGATGAGCAGTTCTTC
TRBD1	TRBV4-3	few	TRBJ2-3	CASSPRQGARNTQYF	TGCGCCAGCAGCCCTAGACAGGGGGCGCGGAATACGCAGTATTTT
-	TRBV7-2	-	TRBJ2-6	CASSLFSSGANVLTF	TGTGCCAGCAGCTTATTCAGCTCTGGGGCCAACGTCCTGACTTTC
TRBD1	TRBV27	-	TRBJ2-3	CASSWDSITDTQYF	TGTGCCAGCAGTTGGGACAGTATCACAGATACGCAGTATTTT
TRBD1	TRBV7-7	few	TRBJ2-1	CASSRDRGNNEQFF	TGTGCTAGCAGCCGAGACAGGGGGAACAATGAGCAGTTCTTC
-	TRBV2	few	TRBJ2-7	CASSGHYEQYF	TGTGCCAGCAGTGGGCACTACGAGCAGTACTTC
-	TRBV6-4	-	TRBJ1-2	CASRPSFTGNGLTF	TGTGCCAGCCGCCCTAGTTTTACAGGGAACGGATTGACCTTC
TRBD2	TRBV5-1	once	TRBJ2-7	CASSWAGDQTYEQYF	TGCGCCAGCAGCTGGGCGGGGGACCAAACCTACGAGCAGTACTTC
-	TRBV5-6	-	TRBJ2-3	CASSFAAGNTDTQYF	TGTGCCAGCAGCTTCGCGGCGGGGAACACAGATACGCAGTATTTT
TRBD2	TRBV14	few	TRBJ2-7	CASSPLVAGGYEQYF	TGTGCCAGCAGCCCCCTTGTAGCGGGAGGCTACGAGCAGTACTTC
TRBD2	TRBV2	-	TRBJ2-1	CASAGGHNEQFF	TGTGCCAGCGCGGGGGGGCACAATGAGCAGTTCTTC
TRBD1	TRBV29-1	-	TRBJ1-2	CSVDAGRGQGHGYGYTF	TGCAGCGTTGATGCCGGTAGGGGACAGGGCCACGGCTATGGCTACACCTTC
TRBD1	TRBV7-2	-	TRBJ1-2	CASSSDDRVGYGYTF	TGTGCCAGCAGCTCTGACGACAGGGTGGGCTATGGCTACACCTTC
TRBD1	TRBV7-6	-	TRBJ1-1	CASRQGPPNTEAFF	TGTGCCAGCAGACAGGGGCCACCGAACACTGAAGCTTTCTTT
-	TRBV28	-	TRBJ1-2	CASTSLAWGYTF	TGTGCCAGCACCAGTTTGGCCTGGGGCTACACCTTC
-	TRBV7-8	once	TRBJ1-5	CASSPRQEPNQPQHF	TGTGCCAGCAGCCCCCGACAGGAGCCGAATCAGCCCCAGCATTTT
TRBD1	TRBV2	-	TRBJ1-1	CASSLTGGSPEAFF	TGTGCCAGCAGTTTGACAGGGGGGAGCCCTGAAGCTTTCTTT
-	TRBV4-3	few	TRBJ1-2	CASSHRGGYGYTF	TGCGCCAGCAGCCACAGGGGCGGATATGGCTACACCTTC